The next 24 T cell receptor beta chains were all read from a single sample in a study of cytotoxic CD8 clonotypes in ibrutinib-treated CLL. The protocol was immunoSEQ multiplex PCR, while the TCRdb copy is restricted to in-frame clones and leaves out a portion. Here the sample spans over 130,000 clones, around 81% being singletons. The source material was PBMCs, sampled after 36 months of ibrutinib treatment. The source is a human donor with chronic lymphocytic leukemia.

This clone was picked up many times. The V and J genes are TRBV10-3 and TRBJ1-2; 8 bases are shared with TRBD1. Germline lookup yields CDR1 ENHRY and CDR2 SYGVKD. This CDR3 region has 13 residues. V lost 8 bases to trimming and J lost 7 bases; unmatched junction nucleotides: 9. CDR3 amino acids: CAIVEAGGFGYTF. CDR3 DNA sequence: TGTGCCATCGTGGAGGCAGGGGGCTTTGGCTACACCTTC.

The genes are TRBV2 and TRBJ2-1; TRBD2 is a possible D gene (5 bases). Trimming left V 2 bases short and J 9 bases short, with 11 bases between. From germline, CDR1 is SNHLY and CDR2 FYNNEI. The CDR3 extends over 13 amino acids. This CDR3 reads CASSERGVIEQFF. CDR3 coding DNA: TGTGCCAGCAGTGAACGGGGTGTTATTGAGCAGTTCTTC.

The chain employs TRBV10-3 and TRBJ1-1; D is ambiguous. V lost 0 bases to trimming and J lost 5 bases, with 7 bases between them. The CDR3 runs 13 residues. Germline V lookup: CDR1 ENHRY, CDR2 SYGVKD. This CDR3 is CAISESWGTEAFF. As DNA, the CDR3 is TGTGCCATCAGTGAGTCGTGGGGTACTGAAGCTTTCTTT.

A single count supports this clone. The chain combines TRBV5-1 with TRBJ1-3; tentative D call: TRBD1 (6 bases). The CDR3 runs to 16 residues. V gave up 4 bases and J gave up 3 bases, with 17 bases separating them. The germline CDR1 and CDR2 sequences are SGHRS and YFSETQ. As DNA, the CDR3 is TGCGCCAGCAGCAATAATAGCCTCAGGGGTGGAAACACCATATATTTT. Its translation is CASSNNSLRGGNTIYF.

The J gene is TRBJ2-5, the V gene TRBV11-1; 8 nucleotides match TRBD1. The CDR3 loop spans 14 amino acids. V shed 4 bases and J 6 bases; nucleotides not matched to a gene: 7. CDR1 is SGHAT, CDR2 FQDESV, per germline (reference sequence). The CDR3 here is CASSSRTGLQTQYF. The DNA for the CDR3 is TGTGCCAGCAGCTCTCGGACAGGGCTGCAGACCCAGTACTTC.

The rearrangement links TRBV18 to TRBJ2-1, with D perhaps matching TRBD1 (5 bases). V was clipped by 1 base and J by 6 bases, with 13 bases between them. The germline V gene encodes CDR1 KGHSH and CDR2 LQKENI. The CDR3 consists of 15 residues. CDR3 in amino acids: CASSPQGLAANEQFF. The DNA of the CDR3 is TGTGCCAGCTCACCACAGGGGCTCGCCGCCAATGAGCAGTTCTTC.

The rearrangement joins TRBV11-2 to TRBJ1-4; no clear D gene. This CDR3 contains 11 residues. The V end was cut by 7 bases, the J end by 11 bases, with 11 bases between. Germline CDR1 is SGHAT and CDR2 is FQNNGV. The CDR3 reads CASKLRRKLFF. The CDR3 coding sequence is TGTGCCAGCAAACTTAGACGGAAACTGTTTTTT.

This clone was seen more than once but under ten times. CDR3 residues: CASSVVGYYGYTF. The CDR3 DNA follows: TGTGCCAGCAGCGTAGTGGGGTACTATGGCTACACCTTC. The chain combines TRBV9 with TRBJ1-2, with no clear D. V lost 0 bases, J lost 3 bases, and 6 bases lay in between. CDR1 and CDR2 (germline): SGDLS, YYNGEE. The CDR3 length is 13 residues.

This chain uses TRBV5-4 with TRBJ2-3; weak D call: TRBD2 (6 bases). This CDR3 region has 16 residues. Germline CDR1 reads SGHNT; CDR2 reads YYREEE (reference sequence). V lost 5 bases and J 3 bases, leaving 19 bases between the germline ends. The CDR3 sequence is CASRPTPGGSTDTQYF. The DNA for the CDR3 is TGTGCCAGCAGACCAACACCCGGGGGAAGTACAGATACGCAGTATTTT.

V is TRBV30 and J is TRBJ1-5; D gene unclear. This CDR3 region has 13 residues. Trimming shortened V by 0 bases and J by 6 bases, and 9 bases separated the two germline ends. CDR1 is GTSNPN, CDR2 SVGIG, per germline (reference sequence). The CDR3 DNA follows: TGTGCCTGGAGTGTACAGAATGGTCAGCCCCAGCATTTT. This codes for CAWSVQNGQPQHF.

The rearrangement joins TRBV5-6 to TRBJ1-5; 7 positions agree with TRBD1. V gave up 1 base and J gave up 4 bases; unmatched junction bases: 5. The CDR3 runs 15 residues. CDR1 is SGHDT, CDR2 YYEEEE, per germline. The CDR3: CASSLSRGLNQPQHF. CDR3 nucleotides: TGTGCCAGCAGCTTGTCTAGGGGGCTGAATCAGCCCCAGCATTTT.

The CDR3 loop reads CAIYIRDRGSYEQYF. The CDR3 nucleotides are TGTGCCATCTACATCCGGGACAGGGGGTCCTACGAGCAGTACTTC. The J gene is TRBJ2-7, the V gene TRBV2, with 11 nucleotides matching TRBD1. CDR3 length: 15 amino acids. Germline V CDR1 and CDR2: SNHLY, FYNNEI. Trimming removed 10 bases from V and 1 base from J; junction bases left unmatched: 9.

This clone appeared a few times. The V gene is TRBV5-1, the J gene TRBJ1-2; no clear D. V lost 0 bases, J lost 5 bases, and 5 bases lay in between. The CDR3 is 12 residues long. Germline V gene data show CDR1 as SGHRS and CDR2 as YFSETQ. CDR3 sequence: CASSLGPYGYTF. CDR3 nucleotides: TGCGCCAGCAGCTTGGGCCCTTATGGCTACACCTTC. The complete variable domain, with remaining parts taken from reference TRBV5-1 and TRBJ1-2, reads KAGVTQTPRYLIKTRGQQVTLSCSPISGHRSVSWYQQTPGQGLQFLFEYFSETQRNKGNFPGRFSGRQFSNSRSEMNVSTLELGDSALYLCASSLGPYGYTFGSGTRLTVV.

By its share, this clone is medium-sized. The rearrangement links TRBV15 to TRBJ2-1, with 7 bases aligning to TRBD1. This CDR3 is built from 16 residues. Per germline, CDR1 LNHNV and CDR2 YYDKDF (reference sequence). Trimming cost V 5 bases and J 3 bases; bases outside gene matches: 10. CDR3 loop: CATSDSHRQGYNEQFF. The CDR3 bases are TGTGCCACCAGCGACTCACATCGACAGGGCTACAATGAGCAGTTCTTC.

This clone was seen a handful of times. J is TRBJ1-2 and V is TRBV4-2; D perhaps matches TRBD1 (6 bases). The V end was cut by 0 bases, the J end by 4 bases, with 12 bases between. The CDR3 has 15 amino acids. Germline values: CDR1 LGHNA, CDR2 YNFKEQ. The CDR3 region has the DNA TGTGCCAGCAGCCAAGAATGGGGGCAGCGCTATGGCTACACCTTC. This codes for CASSQEWGQRYGYTF.

The chain couples TRBV28 to TRBJ1-5, with 8 bases matching TRBD1. Looked up from germline, CDR1 is MDHEN and CDR2 is SYDVKM. The CDR3 is 14 amino acids. V shed 6 bases, J shed 0 bases, and the junction held 1 base outside the gene matches. CDR3 loop: CASRTGDSNQPQHF. CDR3 bases: TGTGCCAGCAGGACAGGGGATAGCAATCAGCCCCAGCATTTT.

The rearrangement links TRBV4-1 to TRBJ2-7, with a possible D match to TRBD1 (6 bases). V lost 7 bases to trimming and J lost 5 bases, with 18 bases between them. Germline CDR1 is MGHRA and CDR2 is YSYEKL. This CDR3 comprises 14 residues. Here the CDR3 reads CASKDSGAANEQYF. The CDR3 DNA reads as TGCGCCAGCAAAGACTCAGGGGCGGCCAACGAGCAGTACTTC.

V usage is TRBV2 and J usage is TRBJ1-3, with D unclear. The V gene's germline CDR1 is SNHLY and CDR2 FYNNEI. Between the trimmed V and J ends, which lost 9 bases and 2 bases, there was a span of 8 bases. CDR3 size: 12 residues. This CDR3 reads CARKTTGNTIYF. CDR3 sequence (DNA): TGTGCCAGGAAGACGACTGGAAACACCATATATTTT.

The chain links TRBV27 to TRBJ2-7; unclear D gene. CDR3 length: 13 amino acids. Germline V gene data show CDR1 as MNHEY and CDR2 as SMNVEV (reference sequence). Between the trimmed V and J ends, which lost 6 bases and 12 bases, there was a span of 21 bases. The CDR3 DNA follows: TGTGCCAGCAGCCCCGAGCCGGGCCCCCTCTTGTACTTC. It is translated as CASSPEPGPLLYF.

This clone showed up just once. The chain joins TRBV5-1 to TRBJ1-3, with D hard to call. CDR1 SGHRS and CDR2 YFSETQ come from the germline V gene. The CDR3 is made up of 15 amino acids. The germline V and J ends were trimmed by 0 bases and 2 bases, with 9 bases remaining between them. This chain's CDR3 is CASSLVGVPGNTIYF. CDR3 DNA sequence: TGCGCCAGCAGCTTGGTAGGCGTGCCTGGAAACACCATATATTTT.

V gene TRBV5-1 combines with J gene TRBJ1-2; D might be TRBD1 (6 bases). The V end lost 4 bases, the J end lost 6 bases, and 13 bases lay between the germline ends. The germline V gene has CDR1 SGHRS and CDR2 YFSETQ. The length of the CDR3 is 13 residues. The CDR3 DNA follows: TGCGCCAGCAGCGTCCGAGGGGGGCATGGCTACACCTTC. Translating it yields CASSVRGGHGYTF.

CDR3 nucleotide sequence: TGTGCCAGCAGTTTACTAGCGGGGAGCACCGGGGAGCTGTTTTTT. Its protein product is CASSLLAGSTGELFF. The chain combines TRBV11-2 with TRBJ2-2, with 10 bases matching TRBD2. The CDR3 length is 15 residues. From germline, CDR1 is SGHAT and CDR2 FQNNGV. Trimming cost V 6 bases and J 4 bases; bases outside gene matches: 5.

This chain uses TRBV5-4 with TRBJ2-5; D may match TRBD1 or TRBD2 (6 bases each). The CDR3 has 15 amino acids. Trimming shortened V by 1 base and J by 5 bases, and 15 bases separated the two germline ends. Germline CDR1 reads SGHNT; CDR2 reads YYREEE (reference sequence). The CDR3 sequence: CASSLIGGRRETQYF. The DNA for the CDR3 is TGTGCCAGCAGCTTGATAGGGGGGAGGAGGGAGACCCAGTACTTC.

This clone appeared a few times. The rearrangement joins TRBV30 to TRBJ1-5; D unresolved. Deletions cut 0 bases from V and 3 bases from J, with 9 bases between. Germline V gene sequence: CDR1 GTSNPN, CDR2 SVGIG (reference sequence). This CDR3 has 14 residues. The CDR3: CAWSVRSNNQPQHF. The CDR3 nucleotides read TGTGCCTGGAGTGTACGCTCGAACAATCAGCCCCAGCATTTT.